There are a few counts of the clone carrying this T cell receptor beta chain. The entry originates in a study of CD8 T cells in Susac syndrome. RNA amounts of 0.5 to 1 ug underwent reverse transcription with random hexamers. Amplification of TCR beta CDR3 was carried out by immunoSEQ multiplex PCR, which covered 54 Vbeta and 13 Jbeta segments. TCRdb re-analysed the immunoSEQ multiplex PCR reads in MiXCR, keeping a single row per CDR3 protein. The table has some 300,000 distinct CDR3 sequences, around 91% seen once. Germline V gene lookup returns CDR1 SGDLS and CDR2 YYNGEE. The CDR3 is 12 amino acids. Trimming left V 7 bases short and J 7 bases short, with 12 bases between.

V usage is TRBV9 and J usage is TRBJ2-1; no definite D call. The sequenced sample was CD8+ T cells from PBMCs. This TCR was recovered from a human donor with multiple sclerosis. CDR3 bases: TGTGCCAGCTCTGGGTTAGGAAATGAGCAGTTCTTC. Protein product: CASSGLGNEQFF.